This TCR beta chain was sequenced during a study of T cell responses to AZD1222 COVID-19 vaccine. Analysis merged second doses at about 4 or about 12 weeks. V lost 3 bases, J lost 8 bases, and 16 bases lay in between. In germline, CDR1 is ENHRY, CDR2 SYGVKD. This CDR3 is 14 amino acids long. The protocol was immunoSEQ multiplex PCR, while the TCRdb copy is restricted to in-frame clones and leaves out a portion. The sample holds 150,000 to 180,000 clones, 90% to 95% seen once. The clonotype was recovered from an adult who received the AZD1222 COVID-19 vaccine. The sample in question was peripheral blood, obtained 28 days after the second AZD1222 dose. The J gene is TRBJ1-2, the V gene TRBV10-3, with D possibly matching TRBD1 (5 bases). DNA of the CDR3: TGTGCCATCAGTGACCCCGACGACAGTGGCGGCTACACCTTC. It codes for CAISDPDDSGGYTF.